This T cell receptor beta chain derives from a study of blood T cell repertoires in COVID-19. Study background: Both acute and convalescent COVID-19 samples were obtained from the United States, Italy and Spain. In each case, the material was cDNA or gDNA derived from T cells, B-cell-depleted T cells, or PBMCs.

This clone is categorized as large (0.1 to 1%). This CDR3 comprises 20 residues. V lost 0 bases and J lost 0; bases outside the gene matches: 13. Germline CDR1 is SGHAT and CDR2 is FQNNGV. In the authors' workflow: Reference gene primers were amplified, and this amplification served to estimate nucleated cell counts. Profiling relied on immunoSEQ multiplex PCR, and the TCRdb table lists in-frame clones only, not all of them. V, J and clone size reflect that table, while D and trimming were determined from the DNA. The sample gives about 90,000 clones, over 75% of which show up once; 10% to 15% is in the top ten.

The sample taken for sequencing was peripheral blood. The V call is TRBV11-2, the J call TRBJ2-3; the match to TRBD2 covers 9 bases. This TCR came from a human donor in a cohort sampled during active COVID-19. The CDR3 DNA reads TGTGCCAGCAGCTTAGATTCTGGTGGCGGGGGGGGATTTAGCACAGATACGCAGTATTTT. This sequence encodes CASSLDSGGGGGFSTDTQYF.